This T cell receptor beta chain was obtained from a study of cytomegalovirus exposure and HLA in healthy donors. Regarding the study as a whole: Common viral pathogens (according to a later analysis) appeared linked to several of the most significant clusters. The study assumed roughly uniform donor sequencing depth for presence/absence analyses. Despite most TCR sequences being rare, some public TCRs occurred in many donors.

Nominal health characterized the donors when sampled, though unrecorded immune exposures were likely. The PCR had 60 Vbeta and 13 Jbeta primers. Here immunoSEQ multiplex PCR was the method, and the copy in TCRdb shows in-frame clones only, minus some. The sample holds roughly 100,000 clones, around four fifths seen once. From germline, CDR1 is SGHRS and CDR2 YFSETQ. This CDR3 region has 16 residues. The V and J ends lost 0 bases and 4 bases respectively, with 16 bases between them. Concerning this clone itself: Antigen: not known.

The J gene is TRBJ1-2, the V gene TRBV5-1; no reliable D call. Sequenced input: PBMCs. The TCR was taken from a woman aged 18-29 years in good health and CMV-seropositive. The CDR3 region is CASSLDGGSTLYGYTF. The CDR3 DNA follows: TGCGCCAGCAGCTTGGATGGAGGGAGCACACTCTATGGCTACACCTTC.